A single sample is the source of the 16 T cell receptor beta chains below, sequenced in a study of cytomegalovirus exposure and HLA in healthy donors. The PCR made use of 60 Vbeta and 13 Jbeta primers. Using immunoSEQ multiplex PCR, the repertoire was profiled, and TCRdb retains in-frame clones only, with some absent. There are about 150,000 clones in the sample; roughly 70% occur only once, and about 2.9% lies in the top ten. The sequenced sample consisted of PBMCs. Every receptor here comes from a man between 35 and 55 years old in good health and CMV-seronegative.

The chain links TRBV19 to TRBJ2-5, with 11 bases lining up with TRBD2. V shed 5 bases, J shed 4 bases, and the junction held 6 bases outside the gene matches. CDR1 and CDR2 from the germline V gene are LNHDA and SQIVND (reference sequence). This CDR3 comprises 15 residues. The CDR3 is CASSSSLAGGETQYF. The CDR3 DNA reads TGTGCCAGTAGTTCGTCGCTAGCGGGGGGAGAGACCCAGTACTTC.

This clone was counted between two and nine times. V usage is TRBV7-6 and J usage is TRBJ1-1; D might be TRBD1 (6 bases). Trimming cost V 5 bases and J 8 bases, with 27 bases left between them. Germline V gene data show CDR1 as SGHVS and CDR2 as FNYEAQ. This CDR3 region has 17 residues. Written as DNA, the CDR3 is TGTGCCAGCAGCCCACCCCTAGAGTTCCAGACAGGCGACGAAGCTTTCTTT. This translates into CASSPPLEFQTGDEAFF.

The V gene is TRBV29-1, the J gene TRBJ1-5; D remains ambiguous. Trimming shortened V by 6 bases and J by 6 bases, and 15 bases separated the two germline ends. Germline values: CDR1 SQVTM, CDR2 ANQGSEA. The CDR3 consists of 13 residues. The CDR3 here is CSVEVQSGQPQHF. CDR3 in DNA: TGCAGCGTCGAGGTCCAGTCGGGTCAGCCCCAGCATTTT.

The genes are TRBV5-6 and TRBJ2-1; 9 bases are a match to TRBD1. The CDR3 has 16 amino acids. The V gene end was trimmed by 3 bases and the J gene end by 10 bases; junction bases not matched to a gene: 14. Germline loops: CDR1 SGHDT, CDR2 YYEEEE. The CDR3 region is CASSSTIQGAREEQFF. The CDR3, as DNA: TGTGCCAGCAGCTCAACGATACAGGGGGCGCGCGAGGAGCAGTTCTTC. Full variable domain (rest looked up from reference TRBV5-6 and TRBJ2-1): DAGVTQSPTHLIKTRGQQVTLRCSPKSGHDTVSWYQQALGQGPQFIFQYYEEEERQRGNFPDRFSGHQFPNYSSELNVNALLLGDSALYLCASSSTIQGAREEQFFGPGTRLTVL.

The rearrangement uses TRBV19 and TRBJ1-5, with D possibly being TRBD1 (5 bases). V lost 4 bases and J 4 bases, leaving 8 bases between the germline ends. CDR1 is LNHDA, CDR2 SQIVND, per germline (reference sequence). There are 13 residues in the CDR3. CDR3 coding DNA: TGTGCCAGTAGTACACAGGTTAATCAGCCCCAGCATTTT. Protein: CASSTQVNQPQHF.

This chain uses TRBV29-1 with TRBJ2-1; TRBD2 agrees at 13 bases. There are 16 residues in the CDR3. V lost 2 bases and J lost 3; bases outside the gene matches: 4. In germline, CDR1 is SQVTM, CDR2 ANQGSEA. The CDR3 loop reads CSVESTSGRVYNEQFF. In DNA, the CDR3 is TGCAGCGTTGAATCAACTAGCGGGAGGGTCTACAATGAGCAGTTCTTC.

The rearrangement links TRBV7-9 to TRBJ1-1; D is possibly TRBD1 (5 bases). The CDR3 extends over 15 amino acids. Germline CDR1 is SEHNR and CDR2 is FQNEAQ (reference sequence). Deletions cut 5 bases from V and 7 bases from J, with 20 bases between. This CDR3 is CASSPPRDSRIEAFF. Written as DNA, the CDR3 is TGTGCCAGCAGCCCACCGAGGGACTCCCGAATTGAAGCTTTCTTT.

The V call is TRBV9, the J call TRBJ2-1; 8 nucleotides line up with TRBD2. This CDR3 is built from 18 residues. CDR1 is SGDLS and CDR2 is YYNGEE in the germline V gene. With V trimmed by 4 bases and J by 4 bases, 16 bases remained unmatched. CDR3 sequence (DNA): TGTGCCAGCAGCTCCAACCTCTACGCTAGCGGGTATTACAATGAGCAGTTCTTC. It specifies CASSSNLYASGYYNEQFF.

The genes are TRBV7-9 and TRBJ2-7, with 10 bases identical to TRBD2. Losses at the gene ends were 0 bases for V and 1 base for J; bases not matched to a gene: 6. This CDR3 region has 17 residues. CDR1 is SEHNR, CDR2 FQNEAQ, per germline (reference sequence). The CDR3 DNA is TGTGCCAGCAGCTTAGCAGGAGGACTAGCGGAATCCTACGAGCAGTACTTC. Amino acids: CASSLAGGLAESYEQYF. The variable domain in full, completed from reference TRBV7-9 and TRBJ2-7, reads DTGVSQNPRHKITKRGQNVTFRCDPISEHNRLYWYRQTLGQGPEFLTYFQNEAQLEKSRLLSDRFSAERPKGSFSTLEIQRTEQGDSAMYLCASSLAGGLAESYEQYFGPGTRLTVT.

The V call is TRBV18, the J call TRBJ1-5; D unresolved. The CDR3 length is 14 residues. Germline V gives CDR1 KGHSH, CDR2 LQKENI. Deletions cut 2 bases from V and 3 bases from J, with 8 bases between. CDR3 residues: CASSPEQINQPQHF. The CDR3 region has the DNA TGTGCCAGCTCACCAGAACAAATCAATCAGCCCCAGCATTTT.

This chain links TRBV5-1 with TRBJ2-1; the match to TRBD2 covers 13 bases. The germline V gene encodes CDR1 SGHRS and CDR2 YFSETQ. CDR3 length: 15 amino acids. The V segment lost 4 bases and the J segment 8 bases; nucleotides outside the gene matches: 6. The CDR3 sequence is CASSIGLAGADEQFF. The CDR3 DNA follows: TGCGCCAGCAGCATTGGACTAGCGGGGGCGGATGAGCAGTTCTTC.

As to this clone: Other nucleotide sequences in the sample specify the same CDR3. The chain carries TRBV6-5 and TRBJ1-2, with a possible D match to TRBD1 (5 bases). V was trimmed by 5 bases and J by 5 bases, leaving 6 bases between them. The germline V gene encodes CDR1 MNHEY and CDR2 SVGAGI. This CDR3 region has 11 residues. This CDR3 reads CASSQGYGYTF. The CDR3 coding sequence is TGTGCCAGCAGTCAGGGTTATGGCTACACCTTC.

This sequence joins TRBV7-2 and TRBJ2-7, with 14 bases fitting TRBD2. Per the germline V gene, CDR1 is SGHTA and CDR2 is FQGNSA. V was clipped by 5 bases and J by 5 bases; unmatched bases: 11. There are 17 residues in the CDR3. CDR3: CASSPGTSGGSVDEQYF. The CDR3 region has the DNA TGTGCCAGCAGCCCAGGGACTAGCGGGGGTTCCGTAGACGAGCAGTACTTC.

A single count supports this clone. This chain connects TRBV2 to TRBJ2-7; 12 positions match TRBD2. The junction had 11 bases not matched to a gene; V was cut back by 2 bases and J by 9 bases. CDR3 length: 16 residues. Germline CDR1 is SNHLY and CDR2 is FYNNEI. CDR3 nucleotide sequence: TGTGCCAGCAGTGAAACTAGCGGGAGGATGAAAGATGTGCAGTACTTC. This encodes CASSETSGRMKDVQYF.

The chain combines TRBV10-3 with TRBJ2-7; TRBD2 agrees at 8 bases. Germline CDR1 is ENHRY and CDR2 is SYGVKD. CDR3 length: 17 amino acids. J was trimmed by 2 bases and V by 2 bases; bases with no gene match: 11. CDR3 in DNA: TGTGCCATCAGTGAGCGGACGGGGGGGAGGGCCACCTACGAGCAGTACTTC. It encodes CAISERTGGRATYEQYF.

V usage is TRBV30 and J usage is TRBJ2-4; TRBD2 matches at 9 bases. The CDR3 runs 13 residues. The J segment lost 6 bases and the V segment lost 0 bases, leaving 0 bases of the junction unmatched. Germline V gene data show CDR1 as GTSNPN and CDR2 as SVGIG (reference sequence). This CDR3 reads CAWSVAGGNIQYF. The CDR3 bases are TGTGCCTGGAGTGTAGCGGGGGGAAACATTCAGTACTTC. The whole variable domain, remainder taken from reference TRBV30 and TRBJ2-4, is SQTIHQWPATLVQPVGSPLSLECTVEGTSNPNLYWYRQAAGRGLQLLFYSVGIGQISSEVPQNLSASRPQDRQFILSSKKLLLSDSGFYLCAWSVAGGNIQYFGAGTRLSVL.